These T cell receptor beta chains were read from a single sample in a study of Ad26.COV2.S vaccination and SARS-CoV-2 variants. Assay used: immunoSEQ multiplex PCR; TCRdb lists only in-frame clones, some missing. This repertoire shows about 240,000 clones, more than 75% found once; its top ten account for 9.5% to 12%. The input for sequencing was peripheral blood, taken in a trial of Ad26.COV2.S vaccine versus placebo. The receptors derive from a person aged 18-65 years who received the Ad26.COV2.S COVID-19 vaccine or a placebo. Both conserved end residues are trimmed from each CDR3. A D gene is named only where the DNA matches it firmly.

d_gene: TRBD1
j_gene: TRBJ1-2
v_gene: TRBV6-5
CDR3aa: ASSRDRRYGYT

d_gene: .
j_gene: TRBJ1-1
v_gene: TRBV15
CDR3aa: ATSSGETEAYTTEAF

d_gene: .
j_gene: TRBJ1-1
v_gene: TRBV7-6
CDR3aa: ASSLGPEMNTEAF

d_gene: .
j_gene: TRBJ2-1
v_gene: TRBV9
CDR3aa: ASSVGRGAHNEQF

d_gene: TRBD2
j_gene: TRBJ2-4
v_gene: TRBV9
CDR3aa: ASSVATSGGSSIQY

d_gene: .
j_gene: TRBJ2-7
v_gene: TRBV12-5
CDR3aa: ASGLVQGSSSYEQY

d_gene: .
j_gene: TRBJ2-3
v_gene: TRBV4-2
CDR3aa: ASSLGDGTDTQY

d_gene: .
j_gene: TRBJ1-2
v_gene: TRBV24-1
CDR3aa: ATSDSDLRAGRYGYT

d_gene: TRBD2
j_gene: TRBJ2-7
v_gene: TRBV7-2
CDR3aa: ASSLRPSGPYEQY

d_gene: .
j_gene: TRBJ1-2
v_gene: TRBV9
CDR3aa: ASSPRGTMGYGYT

d_gene: TRBD2
j_gene: TRBJ2-1
v_gene: TRBV5-1
CDR3aa: ASSLVGSGRAAYNEQF

d_gene: TRBD2
j_gene: TRBJ2-7
v_gene: TRBV7-9
CDR3aa: ASSSQAGGTSYEQY

d_gene: TRBD1
j_gene: TRBJ1-1
v_gene: TRBV28
CDR3aa: ASSGRARDRVTTEAF

d_gene: .
j_gene: TRBJ2-1
v_gene: TRBV3-1/TRBV3-2
CDR3aa: ASSQHGGSTYNEQF

d_gene: .
j_gene: TRBJ1-5
v_gene: TRBV27
CDR3aa: ASSSRPNQPQH

d_gene: .
j_gene: TRBJ2-5
v_gene: TRBV29-1
CDR3aa: SVSPSGQETQY

d_gene: TRBD1
j_gene: TRBJ2-7
v_gene: TRBV5-6
CDR3aa: ASSDATGVGDEQY

d_gene: TRBD1
j_gene: TRBJ2-2
v_gene: TRBV19
CDR3aa: ASSWQRYWDRGSTGELF

d_gene: .
j_gene: TRBJ2-7
v_gene: TRBV29-1
CDR3aa: SVQGGPSYEQY

d_gene: TRBD2
j_gene: TRBJ2-7
v_gene: TRBV6-5
CDR3aa: ASSYSKREGLYEQY

d_gene: TRBD1
j_gene: TRBJ2-7
v_gene: TRBV27
CDR3aa: ASSPTTGGSNEQY

d_gene: .
j_gene: TRBJ1-6
v_gene: TRBV11-2
CDR3aa: ASTVGSFPTSPLH

d_gene: TRBD2
j_gene: TRBJ2-1
v_gene: TRBV5-1
CDR3aa: ASSFASGANEQF

d_gene: .
j_gene: TRBJ2-7
v_gene: TRBV5-4
CDR3aa: ASSLWQGPYEQY

d_gene: .
j_gene: TRBJ1-4
v_gene: TRBV28
CDR3aa: ASSLDRNEKLF